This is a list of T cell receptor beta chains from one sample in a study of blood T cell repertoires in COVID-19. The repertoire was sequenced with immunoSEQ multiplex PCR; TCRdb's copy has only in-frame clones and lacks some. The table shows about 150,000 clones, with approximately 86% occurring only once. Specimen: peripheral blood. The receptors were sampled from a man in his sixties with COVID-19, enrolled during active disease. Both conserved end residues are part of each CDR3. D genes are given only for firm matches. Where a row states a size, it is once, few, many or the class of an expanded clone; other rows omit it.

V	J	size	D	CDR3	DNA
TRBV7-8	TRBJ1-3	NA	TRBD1	CASSPGTGGPGNTIYF	TGTGCCAGCAGCCCCGGGACAGGGGGTCCTGGAAACACCATATATTTT
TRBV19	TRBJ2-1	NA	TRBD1	CASLDRGHNNEQFF	TGTGCCAGCCTGGACAGGGGGCACAACAATGAGCAGTTCTTC
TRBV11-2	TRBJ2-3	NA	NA	CASSVLGLGSTDTQYF	TGTGCCAGCAGCGTCCTGGGGCTAGGGAGCACAGATACGCAGTATTTT
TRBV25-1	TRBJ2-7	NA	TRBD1	CASSPRTGGSYEQYF	TGTGCCAGCAGTCCCCGGACAGGGGGCAGCTACGAGCAGTACTTC
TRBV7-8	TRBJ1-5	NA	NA	CASSLDVNNQPQHF	TGTGCCAGCAGCTTAGATGTCAACAATCAGCCCCAGCATTTT
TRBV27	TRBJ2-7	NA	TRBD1	CASSSPGTGSYEQYF	TGTGCCAGCAGTTCCCCCGGGACAGGCTCCTACGAGCAGTACTTC
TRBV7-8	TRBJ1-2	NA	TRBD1	CASSFRQGFYGYTF	TGTGCCAGCAGCTTCCGACAGGGGTTCTATGGCTACACCTTC
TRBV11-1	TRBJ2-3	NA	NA	CASSVMWPRRPYF	TGTGCCAGCAGCGTAATGTGGCCCCGGCGGCCGTATTTT
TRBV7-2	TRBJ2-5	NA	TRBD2	CASSLGGLAGEGETQYF	TGTGCCAGCAGCTTAGGTGGACTAGCGGGAGAGGGAGAGACCCAGTACTTC
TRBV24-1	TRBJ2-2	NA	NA	CATSDSDSTGELFF	TGTGCCACCAGTGATTCTGACAGCACCGGGGAGCTGTTTTTT
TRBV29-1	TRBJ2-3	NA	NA	CSVVPPGSSADTQYF	TGCAGCGTTGTTCCCCCCGGGAGTAGTGCAGATACGCAGTATTTT
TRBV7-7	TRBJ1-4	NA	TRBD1	CASSLSVSGGNEKLFF	TGTGCTAGCAGCTTATCTGTTTCAGGGGGTAATGAAAAACTGTTTTTT
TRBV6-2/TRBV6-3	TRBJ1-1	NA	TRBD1	CASSYSTGSGGWAFF	TGTGCCAGCAGCTACTCGACAGGGTCTGGCGGGTGGGCTTTCTTT
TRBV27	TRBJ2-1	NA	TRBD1	CASSSYPGTGAYNEQFF	TGTGCCAGCAGTTCCTACCCCGGGACAGGGGCCTACAATGAGCAGTTCTTC
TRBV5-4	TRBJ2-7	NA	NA	CASSLGGGMGYEQYF	TGTGCCAGCAGCTTGGGAGGCGGGATGGGCTACGAGCAGTACTTC
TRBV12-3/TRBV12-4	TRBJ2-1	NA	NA	CASTPDSYNEQFF	TGTGCCAGCACCCCTGACAGCTACAATGAGCAGTTCTTC
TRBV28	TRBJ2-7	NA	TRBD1	CASTTGYEQYF	TGTGCCAGCACGACAGGGTACGAGCAGTACTTC
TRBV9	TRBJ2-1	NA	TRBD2	CASSVVTGTSGGYEQFF	TGTGCCAGCAGCGTAGTAACCGGGACTAGCGGGGGGTATGAGCAGTTCTTC
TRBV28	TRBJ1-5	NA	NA	CASSLLGTRSNQPQHF	TGTGCCAGCAGTTTATTAGGGACAAGGAGCAATCAGCCCCAGCATTTT
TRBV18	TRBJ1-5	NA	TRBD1	CASSPDRVGNQPQHF	TGTGCCAGCTCACCAGACAGGGTTGGCAATCAGCCCCAGCATTTT
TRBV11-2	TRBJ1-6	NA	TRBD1	CASSSRTGTDSPLHF	TGTGCCAGCAGCTCAAGGACAGGGACCGATTCACCCCTCCACTTT
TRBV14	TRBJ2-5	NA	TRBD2	CASSQDRGLVGFGTQYF	TGTGCCAGCAGCCAAGATAGGGGACTAGTGGGTTTCGGGACCCAGTACTTC
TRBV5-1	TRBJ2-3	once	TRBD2	CASSLWTSGGTDTQYF	TGCGCCAGCAGCTTGTGGACTAGCGGGGGCACAGATACGCAGTATTTT
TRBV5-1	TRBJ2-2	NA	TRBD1	CASSATQGATGELFF	TGCGCCAGCAGCGCCACGCAGGGGGCGACCGGGGAGCTGTTTTTT
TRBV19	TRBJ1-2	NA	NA	CASSTTANYGYTF	TGTGCCAGTAGTACGACAGCTAACTATGGCTACACCTTC
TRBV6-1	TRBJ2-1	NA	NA	CASSDLTAVF	TGTGCCAGCAGTGATTTGACGGCGGTCTTC
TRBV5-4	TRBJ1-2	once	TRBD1	CASSLRDRVNYGYTF	TGTGCCAGCAGCTTGAGGGACAGGGTTAACTATGGCTACACCTTC
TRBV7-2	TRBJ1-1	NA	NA	CASSLVETTEAFF	TGTGCCAGCAGCTTAGTGGAGACCACTGAAGCTTTCTTT
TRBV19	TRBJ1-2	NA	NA	CASSEGRYGYTF	TGTGCCAGTAGTGAAGGGAGGTATGGCTACACCTTC
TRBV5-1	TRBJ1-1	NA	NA	CASSLGVTKGPNTEAFF	TGCGCCAGCAGCTTGGGCGTTACCAAGGGGCCGAACACTGAAGCTTTCTTT
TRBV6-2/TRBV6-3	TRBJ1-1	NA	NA	CASIPPGRGNTEAFF	TGTGCCAGCATCCCCCCGGGGAGGGGGAACACTGAAGCTTTCTTT
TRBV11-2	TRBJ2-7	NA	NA	CASSLAPYEQYF	TGTGCCAGCAGCTTAGCTCCTTACGAGCAGTACTTC
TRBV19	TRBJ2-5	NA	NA	CASSPRGQIQETQYF	TGTGCCAGTAGTCCTAGGGGACAAATACAAGAGACCCAGTACTTC
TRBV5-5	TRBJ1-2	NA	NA	CASSLSGWNYGYTF	TGTGCCAGCAGCTTGTCAGGGTGGAACTATGGCTACACCTTC
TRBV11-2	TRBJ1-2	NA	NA	CASSPRYRENYGYTF	TGTGCCAGCAGCCCCCGATATAGAGAAAACTATGGCTACACCTTC
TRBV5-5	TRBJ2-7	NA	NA	CASSLTSGKDEQYF	TGTGCCAGCAGCCTAACCTCGGGTAAGGACGAGCAGTACTTC
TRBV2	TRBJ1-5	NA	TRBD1	CAGNRGLNQPQHF	TGTGCCGGCAACAGGGGGCTGAATCAGCCCCAGCATTTT
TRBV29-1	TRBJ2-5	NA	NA	CSVVNSLGETQYF	TGCAGCGTTGTAAACAGTCTGGGAGAGACCCAGTACTTC
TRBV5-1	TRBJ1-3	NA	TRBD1	CASSLDGTGNSGNTIYF	TGCGCCAGCAGCTTGGACGGGACAGGAAACTCTGGAAACACCATATATTTT